This T cell receptor (beta chain) came from a study of cytomegalovirus exposure and HLA in healthy donors. General study findings and limits: It was shown in a later analysis that HLA-associated TCR beta chains were more clonally expanded than other, equally common chains.

Comment on this clone: Its matching antigen is unknown.

The study ran its PCR with 60 Vbeta and 13 Jbeta primers. Method: immunoSEQ multiplex PCR; TCRdb's copy keeps in-frame clones and lacks some. This table holds over 150,000 clones, 70% to 85% found once. J gave up 2 bases and V 2 bases, and 8 bases lay outside the gene matches. CDR3 length: 16 residues. The germline gives CDR1 MGHRA, CDR2 YSYEKL. The J gene is TRBJ2-5, the V gene TRBV4-1; TRBD1 matches at 7 bases. This sequence was found in a young woman in good health and CMV-seropositive. The sample consisted of PBMCs. CDR3 sequence reads: CASSQPLRGQQETQYF. Written as DNA, the CDR3 is TGCGCCAGCAGCCAACCCCTTAGGGGACAGCAAGAGACCCAGTACTTC.